A single sample gave rise to the 27 T cell receptor beta chains below, sequenced in a study of shared clonotypes between healthy human individuals. Using immunoSEQ multiplex PCR, the repertoire was profiled, and TCRdb retains in-frame clones only, with some absent. The repertoire holds over 2 million clones, with 90% to 95% as singletons. Sequences were obtained from naive CD4+ T cells sorted from blood. Subset reported: CD45RA+ positively selected. The receptors shown here come from a man between 18 and 29 years old in good health.

The chain has TRBV28 and TRBJ1-1, with D possibly TRBD1 on 5 matching bases. Trimming removed 6 bases from V and 6 bases from J, with 17 bases in between. CDR3 length equals 14 residues. The germline V gene has CDR1 MDHEN and CDR2 SYDVKM. CDR3 DNA: TGTGCCAGCAGGGGTGGGGAAGGGGCCGCTGAAGCTTTCTTT. It is translated as CASRGGEGAAEAFF.

This chain uses TRBV7-2 with TRBJ2-5; 16 bases match TRBD2. The J call may be mistaken, given a closer DNA end match to TRBJ2-7. The CDR3 length is 16 residues. Germline CDR1 and CDR2: SGHTA and FQGNSA. The CDR3 protein is CASTLGLAGGMYEQYF. As DNA, the CDR3 is TGTGCCAGCACCTTGGGACTAGCGGGAGGGATGTACGAGCAGTACTTC.

The chain is built from TRBV19 and TRBJ2-6, with 7 bases fitting TRBD1. With 3 bases clipped from V and 0 bases from J, the junction kept 5 bases outside the gene matches. The germline V gene encodes CDR1 LNHDA and CDR2 SQIVND (reference sequence). The CDR3 is 17 amino acids. CDR3 bases: TGTGCCAGTAGTATCGACAGGGATTACTCTGGGGCCAACGTCCTGACTTTC. Protein sequence: CASSIDRDYSGANVLTF.

The chain uses TRBV9 and TRBJ2-3, with 8 bases identical to TRBD2. Germline CDR1 and CDR2: SGDLS and YYNGEE. V dropped 3 bases and J dropped 5; count of bases not matched to a gene: 8. The CDR3 has 15 amino acids. The CDR3, as DNA: TGTGCCAGCAGCGATAGCGGGATAAAACTAGATACGCAGTATTTT. Translated, it gives CASSDSGIKLDTQYF.

The chain recombines TRBV6-1 with TRBJ1-6; D gene uncertain. Per germline, CDR1 MNHNS and CDR2 SASEGT. The ends were cut back, 2 bases at V and 7 bases at J, with 12 bases in the middle. The CDR3 is 15 residues long. In nucleotides, the CDR3 is TGTGCCAGCAGTGAAAACGGGGTAGGGAATTCACCCCTCCACTTT. Translating gives CASSENGVGNSPLHF.

V and J are TRBV11-2 and TRBJ2-7, with D hard to call. Per germline, CDR1 SGHAT and CDR2 FQNNGV. With 6 bases removed from V and 3 bases from J, the gap between germline ends came to 12 bases. This CDR3 contains 13 residues. Written as DNA, the CDR3 is TGTGCCAGCAGAACCTACGACCGCTACGAGCAGTACTTC. This translates into CASRTYDRYEQYF.

V usage is TRBV7-2 and J usage is TRBJ2-7, with D unresolved. The CDR3 has 13 amino acids. The germline V gene encodes CDR1 SGHTA and CDR2 FQGNSA. Trimming left V 1 base short and J 6 bases short, with 10 bases between. The CDR3 region is CASSLGFRAEQYF. CDR3 coding DNA: TGTGCCAGCAGCTTAGGGTTTAGGGCCGAGCAGTACTTC. The full variable domain, its missing parts supplied by reference TRBV7-2 and TRBJ2-7, is GAGVSQSPSNKVTEKGKDVELRCDPISGHTALYWYRQSLGQGLEFLIYFQGNSAPDKSGLPSDRFSAERTGGSVSTLTIQRTQQEDSAVYLCASSLGFRAEQYFGPGTRLTVT.

The V gene is TRBV28, the J gene TRBJ1-2, with D possibly matching TRBD1 (5 bases). V lost 2 bases and J lost 5, with 12 bases in between. Germline V lookup: CDR1 MDHEN, CDR2 SYDVKM. There are 14 residues in the CDR3. DNA of the CDR3: TGTGCCAGCAGTTTACTCAGGGAGACTTATGGCTACACCTTC. This translates into CASSLLRETYGYTF.

The chain links TRBV6-5 to TRBJ1-2; D gene unclear. This CDR3 has 14 residues. The V and J ends lost 7 bases and 2 bases respectively, with 14 bases between them. The germline V gene encodes CDR1 MNHEY and CDR2 SVGAGI. The CDR3 spells CASTYRAGNYGYTF. The DNA for the CDR3 is TGTGCCAGCACCTACCGAGCGGGAAACTATGGCTACACCTTC.

The V call is TRBV6-1, the J call TRBJ1-5; 10 bases agree with TRBD1. Trimming took 3 bases from V and 5 from J; bases not matched to a gene: 7. Per germline, CDR1 MNHNS and CDR2 SASEGT. This CDR3 has 16 amino acids. The CDR3 region is CASSERGQGGYQPQHF. The CDR3 DNA reads as TGTGCCAGCAGTGAGAGAGGACAGGGGGGGTATCAGCCCCAGCATTTT.

J is TRBJ2-3 and V is TRBV18; possibly TRBD1 for D (6 bases). Germline V gives CDR1 KGHSH, CDR2 LQKENI. V was clipped by 6 bases and J by 0 bases, with 13 bases between them. The length of the CDR3 is 15 residues. Here the CDR3 reads CASSVVGQSTDTQYF. The DNA for the CDR3 is TGTGCCAGCTCCGTCGTTGGACAGAGCACAGATACGCAGTATTTT. Complete variable domain (other parts from reference TRBV18 and TRBJ2-3): NAGVMQNPRHLVRRRGQEARLRCSPMKGHSHVYWYRQLPEEGLKFMVYLQKENIIDESGMPKERFSAEFPKEGPSILRIQQVVRGDSAAYFCASSVVGQSTDTQYFGPGTRLTVL.

CDR3 amino acids: CASSVMTSGPDTQYF. The CDR3 DNA is TGTGCCAGCAGCGTTATGACTAGCGGGCCGGATACGCAGTATTTT. The chain joins TRBV9 to TRBJ2-3; TRBD2 agrees at 10 bases. J gave up 6 bases and V 2 bases, and 6 bases lay outside the gene matches. This CDR3 spans 15 amino acids. Per the germline V gene, CDR1 is SGDLS and CDR2 is YYNGEE.

The CDR3 is CASSLGLAQETQYF. CDR3 sequence (DNA): TGTGCCAGCAGCTTAGGACTAGCCCAAGAGACCCAGTACTTC. The genes are TRBV7-2 and TRBJ2-5, with 7 bases fitting TRBD2. The J segment lost 1 base and the V segment lost 1 base, leaving 0 bases of the junction unmatched. The CDR3 has 14 residues. CDR1 is SGHTA and CDR2 is FQGNSA in the germline V gene.

This chain connects TRBV18 to TRBJ2-1; possibly TRBD2 for D (6 bases). The V gene's germline CDR1 is KGHSH and CDR2 LQKENI. V was cut by 2 bases and J by 8 bases, with 16 bases left in between. This CDR3 is built from 15 residues. DNA for the CDR3: TGTGCCAGCTCACCAATTATCGGGACTGGTTATGAGCAGTTCTTC. As protein: CASSPIIGTGYEQFF. Based on the CDR3 plus reference TRBV18 and TRBJ2-1, the full variable domain is NAGVMQNPRHLVRRRGQEARLRCSPMKGHSHVYWYRQLPEEGLKFMVYLQKENIIDESGMPKERFSAEFPKEGPSILRIQQVVRGDSAAYFCASSPIIGTGYEQFFGPGTRLTVL.

The CDR3 loop reads CAWSAQISGNTIYF. Here the CDR3 DNA reads TGTGCCTGGAGCGCCCAGATCTCTGGAAACACCATATATTTT. The chain links TRBV30 to TRBJ1-3; unclear D gene. There are 14 residues in the CDR3. Germline V CDR1 and CDR2: GTSNPN, SVGIG (reference sequence). The V end was cut by 3 bases, the J end by 0 bases, with 9 bases between.

Only one count was recorded for this clone. V gene TRBV5-4 combines with J gene TRBJ2-7; TRBD1 is a possible D gene (6 bases). The CDR3 has 17 amino acids. Trimming took 4 bases from V and 4 from J, leaving 24 bases between them. Germline CDR1 reads SGHNT; CDR2 reads YYREEE (reference sequence). The CDR3 protein is CASSVALLGRGNYEQYF. The DNA for the CDR3 is TGTGCCAGCAGCGTGGCCCTTTTGGGCAGGGGTAATTACGAGCAGTACTTC.

This chain uses TRBV19 with TRBJ2-7; D may be TRBD1 (5 bases). CDR3 length: 16 residues. Between the trimmed V and J ends, which lost 5 bases and 0 bases, there was a span of 17 bases. CDR1 is LNHDA, CDR2 SQIVND, per germline (reference sequence). The CDR3 spells CASSPSAAGNSYEQYF. The CDR3 DNA sequence: TGTGCCAGTAGTCCCTCTGCAGCAGGGAACTCCTACGAGCAGTACTTC. Full variable domain (rest looked up from reference TRBV19 and TRBJ2-7): DGGITQSPKYLFRKEGQNVTLSCEQNLNHDAMYWYRQDPGQGLRLIYYSQIVNDFQKGDIAEGYSVSREKKESFPLTVTSAQKNPTAFYLCASSPSAAGNSYEQYFGPGTRLTVT.

V gene TRBV6-5 combines with J gene TRBJ2-2; 8 positions match TRBD2. With V trimmed by 8 bases and J by 2 bases, 4 bases remained unmatched. Germline CDR1 is MNHEY and CDR2 is SVGAGI. There are 14 residues in the CDR3. Written as DNA, the CDR3 is TGTGCCAGCCGGAGCGGGAGAAACACCGGGGAGCTGTTTTTT. Translating gives CASRSGRNTGELFF.

The chain combines TRBV18 with TRBJ2-5; 7 bases are a match to TRBD1. V lost 3 bases, J lost 4 bases, and 2 bases stayed unmatched. The CDR3 extends over 13 amino acids. The germline gives CDR1 KGHSH, CDR2 LQKENI. The chain's CDR3 is CASSPTGTETQYF. DNA of the CDR3: TGTGCCAGCTCACCGACAGGGACAGAGACCCAGTACTTC.

The V gene is TRBV18, the J gene TRBJ1-2; D is undetermined. Trimming took 4 bases from V and 8 from J, leaving 23 bases between them. The CDR3 runs to 16 residues. Germline loops: CDR1 KGHSH, CDR2 LQKENI. CDR3 in amino acids: CASSRPLLMGVDGYTF. The CDR3 DNA reads TGTGCCAGCTCACGCCCGCTCCTTATGGGCGTAGACGGCTACACCTTC.

The V gene is TRBV9, the J gene TRBJ2-7; unclear D gene. V was shortened by 4 bases and J by 2 bases, with 16 bases between the two germline ends. Germline-derived CDR1 and CDR2 are SGDLS and YYNGEE. This CDR3 has 15 residues. The CDR3 DNA is TGTGCCAGCAGCCTACACAGTGGGCCACCCTACGAGCAGTACTTC. This codes for CASSLHSGPPYEQYF.

This chain links TRBV9 with TRBJ2-1, with 9 nucleotides matching TRBD2. Trimming took 0 bases from V and 3 from J; bases not matched to a gene: 7. Per the germline V gene, CDR1 is SGDLS and CDR2 is YYNGEE. The CDR3 contains 17 residues. DNA for the CDR3: TGTGCCAGCAGCGTAGCTACCGGGACTAGCTACTACAATGAGCAGTTCTTC. Translation gives CASSVATGTSYYNEQFF.

The rearrangement links TRBV28 to TRBJ1-2; 9 bases are a match to TRBD1. This CDR3 comprises 13 residues. V shed 7 bases, J shed 5 bases, and the junction held 5 bases outside the gene matches. CDR1 is MDHEN and CDR2 is SYDVKM in the germline V gene. CDR3 region: CASTKDRGYGYTF. CDR3 DNA: TGTGCCAGCACCAAAGACAGGGGGTATGGCTACACCTTC.

V gene TRBV6-1 combines with J gene TRBJ1-4; TRBD1 aligns across 7 bases. J gave up 8 bases and V 4 bases, and 10 bases lay outside the gene matches. CDR3 length equals 15 residues. Germline assignment: CDR1 MNHNS and CDR2 SASEGT. The CDR3 region is CASSGYRGEGEKLFF. The CDR3 DNA reads as TGTGCCAGCAGTGGATACAGGGGCGAAGGGGAAAAACTGTTTTTT.

The J gene is TRBJ2-7, the V gene TRBV9; TRBD2 is a possible D gene (6 bases). The CDR3 totals 15 residues. The germline V gene has CDR1 SGDLS and CDR2 YYNGEE. Trimming left V 3 bases short and J 3 bases short, with 16 bases between. The CDR3 nucleotides are TGTGCCAGCAGCGGCGGGGACTCCATACACTACGAGCAGTACTTC. Its translation: CASSGGDSIHYEQYF.

The chain is built from TRBV5-1 and TRBJ1-1; 8 positions agree with TRBD1. CDR1 is SGHRS, CDR2 YFSETQ, per germline. This CDR3 is 14 amino acids long. The V segment lost 4 bases and the J segment 4 bases; nucleotides outside the gene matches: 6. CDR3 loop: CASSPQGGGTEAFF. CDR3 nucleotide sequence: TGCGCCAGCAGCCCACAGGGGGGTGGCACTGAAGCTTTCTTT.

As for this clone: The junction and the germline gene differ at one end; a read error may be behind it. The genes are TRBV7-2 and TRBJ2-7; D is possibly TRBD2 (5 bases). The germline V gene has CDR1 SGHTA and CDR2 FQGNSA. The CDR3 covers 14 residues. DNA of the CDR3: TGTGCCAGCAGATTAGGCGGGCCGACCTACGAGCAGTACTTC. Protein product: CASRLGGPTYEQYF.